This section outlines one T cell receptor beta chain sequence together with its context. What it recognizes is unknown. Germline CDR1 reads LNHNV; CDR2 reads YYDKDF (reference sequence). V was cut by 5 bases and J by 0 bases, with 8 bases left in between. The CDR3 covers 14 residues. This sample is part of a study of Ad26.COV2.S vaccination and SARS-CoV-2 variants. General study points: Possible underestimation of total T cell responses by the TCR breadth and depth analyses was noted. Vaccine recipients posted higher spike-specific TCR breadth than their placebo counterparts. After vaccination, substantial breadth of spike-specific CD8+ and CD4+ responses was reported.

Clones were sequenced by immunoSEQ multiplex PCR, and TCRdb holds only the in-frame ones, with some missing. This table has about 350,000 clones, about 91% appearing once. This TCR derives from a human donor who had recovered from COVID-19. The gene calls are TRBV15 and TRBJ2-1; TRBD2 might be the D (5 bases). Sequenced material: peripheral blood, taken after recovery from COVID-19. This CDR3 is CATSGLSSYNEQFF. Here the CDR3 DNA reads TGTGCCACCAGCGGACTTAGCTCCTACAATGAGCAGTTCTTC.